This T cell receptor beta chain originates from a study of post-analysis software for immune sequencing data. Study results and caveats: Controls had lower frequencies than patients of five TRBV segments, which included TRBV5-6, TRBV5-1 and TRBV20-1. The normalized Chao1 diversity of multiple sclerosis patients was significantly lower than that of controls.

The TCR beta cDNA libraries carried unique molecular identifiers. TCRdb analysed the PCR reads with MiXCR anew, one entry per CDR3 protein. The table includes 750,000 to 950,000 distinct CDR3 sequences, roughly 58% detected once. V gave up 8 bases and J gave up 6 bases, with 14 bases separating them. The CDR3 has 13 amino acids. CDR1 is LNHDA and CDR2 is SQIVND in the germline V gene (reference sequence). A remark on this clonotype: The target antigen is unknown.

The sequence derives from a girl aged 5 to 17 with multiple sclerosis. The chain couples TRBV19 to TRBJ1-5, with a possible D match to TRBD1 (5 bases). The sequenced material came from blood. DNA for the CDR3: TGTGCCAGTTGCCCTAGGGGAGGTCAGCCCCAGCATTTT. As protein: CASCPRGGQPQHF.